The source of this T cell receptor beta chain is a study of response to subunit inactivated influenza vaccine (dated by TCRdb to the late 2010s). With regard to the full study: The study used deep quantitative T cell receptor repertoire profiling to track responses to a trivalent subunit inactivated influenza vaccine. Findings and caveats that apply to the study as a whole: According to the authors, only a limited number of new T cells may be recruited by each seasonal influenza vaccination.

The CDR3, from cysteine to phenylalanine, totals 13 residues. The kept DNA is CDR3 alone, 39 bases in frame from the first base. CDR1 and CDR2, looked up from the germline V gene (reference sequence), are LNHNV and YYDKDF. The junction carries 13 bases between V and J, which are trimmed by 4 bases and 6 bases respectively. Libraries were prepared through RT-PCR. TCRdb lists the instrument as Illumina HiSeq 2500. The public sequencing data were trimmed at Q25 with fastp and processed into clonotypes with MiXCR by TCRdb, which kept only in-frame beta chains. Each record represents a unique CDR3 protein, reported with the most common genes and DNA among its rows. The sample contains 150,000 or so distinct CDR3 sequences, around 10% of them found a single time. The ten largest clones capture approximately 39% of the sample. This clonotype was counted between two and nine times. Which antigen it targets is not known. Nothing much larger sits one base from this clone, and base qualities are not available.

Here the chain combines TRBV15 and TRBJ2-7; the D gene cannot be resolved reliably. The TCR sequence derives from a man in his fifties or sixties who received an inactivated influenza vaccine. Donor details come from another sample of the same person, matched by shared clones. Here the sequenced sample was CD8+ T cells sorted from PBMCs, taken less than 30 months after vaccination. The CDR3 is CATSNPSPIEQYF. The nucleotides read TGTGCCACCAGCAACCCATCCCCCATCGAGCAGTACTTC.